What follows are 30 T cell receptor beta chains derived from one specimen sequenced in a study of blood T cell repertoires in COVID-19. TCRdb's table, derived via immunoSEQ multiplex PCR, lists solely in-frame clones and lacks some. Here the sample spans 200,000 to 250,000 clones, 70% to 90% being singletons. The sample consisted of PBMCs or T cells enriched from blood (not recorded which). All receptors derive from a woman aged 50 to 60 in a cohort exposed to, infected with or recovered from COVID-19 (not recorded which).

This chain connects TRBV5-4 to TRBJ2-1, with 11 bases identical to TRBD2. Germline V gene lookup returns CDR1 SGHNT and CDR2 YYREEE (reference sequence). V lost 4 bases, J lost 0 bases, and 12 bases stayed unmatched. The CDR3 length is 19 residues. CDR3 DNA: TGTGCCAGCAGCACCTGGCTAGCGGGGGGACTAAGCTCCTACAATGAGCAGTTCTTC. Protein sequence: CASSTWLAGGLSSYNEQFF.

This clone was found once. This chain joins TRBV30 and TRBJ1-4, with 8 bases matching TRBD1. Germline lookup yields CDR1 GTSNPN and CDR2 SVGIG (reference sequence). The CDR3 loop spans 15 amino acids. The trim removed 0 bases at V and 7 bases at J, leaving 7 bases unmatched. Here the CDR3 DNA reads TGTGCCTGGAGTGTCCGAGGACAGGGAAGTGAAAAACTGTTTTTT. Translation gives CAWSVRGQGSEKLFF.

The chain is built from TRBV30 and TRBJ1-6, with D tentatively TRBD1 (6 bases). The CDR3 runs 15 residues. Trimming took off 0 bases at V and 8 bases at J, with 14 bases between the two ends. Germline V gene sequence: CDR1 GTSNPN, CDR2 SVGIG (reference sequence). This chain's CDR3 is CAWSVVGQGHSPLHF. Written as DNA, the CDR3 is TGTGCCTGGAGTGTTGTGGGGCAGGGGCATTCACCCCTCCACTTT.

V gene TRBV30 combines with J gene TRBJ1-6; 7 positions agree with TRBD1. The germline V gene encodes CDR1 GTSNPN and CDR2 SVGIG (reference sequence). With 3 bases clipped from V and 10 bases from J, the junction kept 12 bases outside the gene matches. This CDR3 is built from 15 residues. CDR3: CAWRPVGQAGSPLHF. The CDR3 DNA reads TGTGCCTGGAGGCCAGTCGGACAGGCGGGCTCACCCCTCCACTTT.

J is TRBJ2-7 and V is TRBV6-2 or TRBV6-3, with D maybe TRBD1 (5 bases). V was clipped by 0 bases and J by 0 bases, with 12 bases between them. Germline V gives CDR1 MNHEY, CDR2 SVGEGT. The CDR3 is 16 amino acids. The CDR3 protein is CASSYSIAGNSYEQYF. CDR3 nucleotide sequence: TGTGCCAGCAGTTACTCGATTGCAGGGAACTCCTACGAGCAGTACTTC.

In this sample, this clone turned up once. The rearrangement uses TRBV3-1 (or the pseudogene TRBV3-2) and TRBJ2-7, with D possibly TRBD1 on 6 matching bases. The CDR3 totals 13 residues. Germline V gene sequence: CDR1 LGHDT, CDR2 YNNKEL (reference sequence). Between the trimmed V and J ends, which lost 1 base and 9 bases, there was a span of 13 bases. The CDR3 sequence is CASSQATTGPQYF. The CDR3 DNA reads TGTGCCAGCAGCCAAGCCACCACAGGGCCGCAGTACTTC.

The CDR3 reads CSVDSDRGVYGYTF. The DNA of the CDR3 is TGCAGCGTTGATTCCGACAGGGGGGTCTATGGCTACACCTTC. This sequence joins TRBV29-1 and TRBJ1-2, with TRBD1 matching 9 bases. Trimming removed 3 bases from V and 4 bases from J; junction bases left unmatched: 6. The length of the CDR3 is 14 residues. Germline assignment: CDR1 SQVTM and CDR2 ANQGSEA.

V usage is TRBV18 and J usage is TRBJ2-3, with 12 bases lining up with TRBD2. With 4 bases clipped from V and 2 bases from J, the junction kept 4 bases outside the gene matches. Germline V CDR1 and CDR2: KGHSH, LQKENI. This CDR3 comprises 16 residues. The CDR3: CASSLTSGGSTDTQYF. DNA of the CDR3: TGTGCCAGCTCACTGACTAGCGGGGGCTCCACAGATACGCAGTATTTT.

The gene calls are TRBV7-3 and TRBJ2-3, with D hard to call. V lost 2 bases and J lost 3, with 6 bases in between. CDR3 length: 13 residues. Germline lookup yields CDR1 SGHTA and CDR2 FQGTGA. CDR3 sequence reads: CASSLAATDTQYF. CDR3 sequence (DNA): TGTGCCAGCAGCTTAGCAGCGACAGATACGCAGTATTTT.

This CDR3 reads CASSLRDRGFRISRQPQHF. The CDR3 nucleotides are TGTGCCAGTAGTCTACGGGACAGGGGTTTTAGAATTTCGCGTCAGCCCCAGCATTTT. The chain is built from TRBV19 and TRBJ1-5; 10 positions match TRBD1. Looked up from germline, CDR1 is LNHDA and CDR2 is SQIVND (reference sequence). V was pared by 5 bases and J by 6 bases, with 19 bases of the junction left unmatched. The CDR3 has 19 residues.

This clone was counted a single time. V usage is TRBV19 and J usage is TRBJ2-3; D may be TRBD2 (5 bases). Germline CDR1 LNHDA, CDR2 SQIVND (reference sequence). The CDR3 length is 14 residues. With 2 bases removed from V and 2 bases from J, the gap between germline ends came to 8 bases. The CDR3 sequence: CASSIRGNTDTQYF. In DNA, the CDR3 is TGTGCCAGTAGTATACGAGGGAACACAGATACGCAGTATTTT.

The rearrangement links TRBV5-1 to TRBJ1-2; no firm D call. The ends were cut back, 4 bases at V and 1 base at J, with 11 bases in the middle. This CDR3 spans 14 amino acids. The germline V gene has CDR1 SGHRS and CDR2 YFSETQ. This chain's CDR3 is CASSPGLSNYGYTF. The CDR3 DNA follows: TGCGCCAGCAGCCCCGGACTGAGTAACTATGGCTACACCTTC.

The genes are TRBV21-1 and TRBJ2-7; no check of the table's D call, TRBD1, against the DNA was made. TRBV21-1 is a pseudogene locus. This CDR3 contains 15 residues. CDR3 region: CASSAHRYWLYEQYF. The CDR3 nucleotides read TGTGCCAGCAGCGCCCACAGGTACTGGCTCTACGAGCAGTACTTC.

The chain combines TRBV6-2 or TRBV6-3 with TRBJ1-2; 7 bases map to TRBD1. The junction had 7 bases not matched to a gene; V was cut back by 2 bases and J by 4 bases. The CDR3 length is 15 residues. Germline CDR1 reads MNHEY; CDR2 reads SVGEGT. In nucleotides, the CDR3 is TGTGCCAGCAGTTACGACAGGGTTTTGGGCTATGGCTACACCTTC. Its translation: CASSYDRVLGYGYTF.

This clone has more than one count but fewer than ten. V usage is TRBV2 and J usage is TRBJ2-7; TRBD1 matches at 8 bases. This CDR3 contains 13 residues. J lost 5 bases, V lost 3 bases, and 3 bases had no gene match. CDR1 SNHLY and CDR2 FYNNEI come from the germline V gene. The CDR3 DNA is TGTGCCAGCAGTGACAGGGGGCCTAACGAGCAGTACTTC. The encoded protein is CASSDRGPNEQYF. Variable domain in full (rest from reference TRBV2 and TRBJ2-7): EPEVTQTPSHQVTQMGQEVILRCVPISNHLYFYWYRQILGQKVEFLVSFYNNEISEKSEIFDDQFSVERPDGSNFTLKIRSTKLEDSAMYFCASSDRGPNEQYFGPGTRLTVT.

The chain has TRBV19 and TRBJ1-1; D not resolved. Per the germline V gene, CDR1 is LNHDA and CDR2 is SQIVND (reference sequence). The CDR3 length is 15 residues. Trimming took 4 bases from V and 0 from J, leaving 12 bases between them. Here the CDR3 reads CASSTPGYMNTEAFF. CDR3 in DNA: TGTGCCAGTAGTACTCCGGGGTACATGAACACTGAAGCTTTCTTT.

This chain links TRBV6-5 with TRBJ2-1; D gene uncertain. The length of the CDR3 is 13 residues. The V end lost 2 bases, the J end lost 6 bases, and 8 bases lay between the germline ends. The germline V gene encodes CDR1 MNHEY and CDR2 SVGAGI. The chain's CDR3 is CASSYGSGNEQFF. DNA for the CDR3: TGTGCCAGCAGTTACGGCTCGGGCAATGAGCAGTTCTTC.

The chain is built from TRBV28 and TRBJ1-2, with D perhaps TRBD1 (5 bases). Trimming took off 3 bases at V and 6 bases at J, with 11 bases between the two ends. The CDR3 is 13 residues long. CDR1 MDHEN and CDR2 SYDVKM come from the germline V gene. Written as DNA, the CDR3 is TGTGCCAGCAGTTTCCAGGGCGGGGATGGCTACACCTTC. This encodes CASSFQGGDGYTF.

The chain employs TRBV20-1 and TRBJ2-3, with D tentatively TRBD2 (6 bases). Trimming removed 3 bases from V and 0 bases from J, with 10 bases in between. Germline V gene lookup returns CDR1 DFQATT and CDR2 SNEGSKA (reference sequence). The CDR3 is 14 residues long. The CDR3 spells CSASQRASTDTQYF. CDR3 nucleotides: TGCAGTGCTAGTCAGCGGGCTAGCACAGATACGCAGTATTTT.

This clone has a handful of counts. This chain joins TRBV19 and TRBJ1-5; D remains ambiguous. This CDR3 has 13 amino acids. V was cut by 1 base and J by 4 bases, with 5 bases left in between. Germline V gives CDR1 LNHDA, CDR2 SQIVND (reference sequence). The CDR3 region is CASSIGGNQPQHF. DNA for the CDR3: TGTGCCAGTAGTATAGGAGGGAATCAGCCCCAGCATTTT. The whole variable domain, filled in from reference TRBV19 and TRBJ1-5, reads DGGITQSPKYLFRKEGQNVTLSCEQNLNHDAMYWYRQDPGQGLRLIYYSQIVNDFQKGDIAEGYSVSREKKESFPLTVTSAQKNPTAFYLCASSIGGNQPQHFGDGTRLSIL.

The CDR3 DNA sequence: TGTGCCAGCAGCTTATTCGGTCCCGGAACCGGGACAGGGCACTACGAGCAGTACTTC. Residues: CASSLFGPGTGTGHYEQYF. The chain combines TRBV7-2 with TRBJ2-7; 9 bases are a match to TRBD1. In germline, CDR1 is SGHTA, CDR2 FQGNSA. The CDR3 is 19 residues long. The trim removed 2 bases at V and 3 bases at J, leaving 17 bases unmatched.

A single count supports this clone. Its ends do not fully match the called genes, so a read error is possible. This sequence joins TRBV2 and TRBJ2-7, with 7 bases fitting TRBD2. Germline CDR1 is SNHLY and CDR2 is FYNNEI. This CDR3 has 13 amino acids. CDR3 protein: CASSEIPRTSGDF. The CDR3 DNA sequence: TGTGCCAGCAGTGAAATCCCACGGACAAGCGGGGACTTC.

The chain couples TRBV23-1 to TRBJ2-3, with 10 positions matching TRBD2. TRBV23-1 is noted as an ORF with a role that remains uncertain. V trimming: 7 bases; J trimming: 2 bases; junction bases outside the gene matches: 3. CDR3 length: 14 amino acids. The CDR3 coding sequence is TGCGCCAGCATACTAGCGGGACCCACAGATACGCAGTATTTT. This codes for CASILAGPTDTQYF.

The gene calls are TRBV10-1 and TRBJ2-1, with 11 bases fitting TRBD2. Germline V gives CDR1 WNHNN, CDR2 SYGVQD (reference sequence). The CDR3 length is 18 residues. With V trimmed by 10 bases and J by 6 bases, 20 bases remained unmatched. The CDR3: CATKGGSGGAVAFNEQFF. In DNA form, the CDR3 reads TGCGCCACCAAAGGTGGTAGCGGGGGGGCCGTTGCTTTCAATGAGCAGTTCTTC.

This clone occurred a few times. The chain combines TRBV10-3 with TRBJ1-5; tentatively, D is TRBD1 (6 bases). Trimming removed 10 bases from V and 4 bases from J, with 14 bases in between. CDR3 length equals 13 residues. The germline gives CDR1 ENHRY, CDR2 SYGVKD. The CDR3 sequence is CATGGGGNQPQHF. Here the CDR3 DNA reads TGTGCCACCGGGGGCGGGGGAAATCAGCCCCAGCATTTT.

The J gene is TRBJ1-5, the V gene TRBV12-3 or TRBV12-4; tentatively, D is TRBD1 (5 bases). This CDR3 contains 13 residues. The V and J ends lost 3 bases and 6 bases respectively, with 9 bases between them. CDR3 DNA sequence: TGTGCCAGCAGTTTTTTCCAGGGTCAGCCCCAGCATTTT. This translates into CASSFFQGQPQHF.

J is TRBJ1-5 and V is TRBV18; 9 positions agree with TRBD1. This CDR3 has 15 residues. V lost 4 bases to trimming and J lost 4 bases; unmatched junction nucleotides: 5. Looked up from germline, CDR1 is KGHSH and CDR2 is LQKENI. The CDR3 loop is CASSLGTGKNQPQHF. The CDR3 DNA reads as TGTGCCAGCTCACTGGGGACAGGGAAAAATCAGCCCCAGCATTTT.

The chain employs TRBV10-3 and TRBJ2-7, with 8 nucleotides matching TRBD2. The CDR3 length is 16 residues. Trimming at V came to 0 bases and at J to 6 bases, leaving 10 bases not matched to a gene. Germline CDR1 ENHRY, CDR2 SYGVKD. The CDR3 here is CAISESFPGLVVEQYF. The CDR3 DNA is TGTGCCATCAGTGAGTCTTTCCCGGGACTAGTTGTCGAGCAGTACTTC.

The chain carries TRBV2 and TRBJ1-6, with D maybe TRBD1 (6 bases). Germline loops: CDR1 SNHLY, CDR2 FYNNEI. The CDR3 has 14 amino acids. V gave up 6 bases and J gave up 4 bases, with 10 bases separating them. CDR3 sequence reads: CASSRQGYNSPLHF. CDR3 nucleotide sequence: TGTGCCAGCAGCAGGCAGGGGTATAATTCACCCCTCCACTTT.

This sequence joins TRBV6-5 and TRBJ1-4; a weak D match, TRBD1 (6 bases). Per the germline V gene, CDR1 is MNHEY and CDR2 is SVGAGI. The CDR3 loop spans 14 amino acids. Trimming removed 7 bases at V and 6 bases at J, with 15 bases between. CDR3 coding DNA: TGTGCCAGCAAAAACAGGGAGTGGGATGAAAAACTGTTTTTT. Amino acid sequence: CASKNREWDEKLFF.